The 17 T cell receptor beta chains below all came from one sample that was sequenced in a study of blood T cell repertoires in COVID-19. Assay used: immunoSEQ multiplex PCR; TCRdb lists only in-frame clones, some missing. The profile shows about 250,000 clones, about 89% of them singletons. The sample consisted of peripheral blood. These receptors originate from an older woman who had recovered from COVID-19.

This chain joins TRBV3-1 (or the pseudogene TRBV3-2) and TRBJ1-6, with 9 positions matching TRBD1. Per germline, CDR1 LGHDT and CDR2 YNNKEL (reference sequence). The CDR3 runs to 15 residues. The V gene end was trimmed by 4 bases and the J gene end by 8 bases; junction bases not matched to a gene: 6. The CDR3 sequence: CASSLRDRDDSPLHF. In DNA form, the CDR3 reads TGTGCCAGCAGCCTCCGGGACAGGGACGATTCACCCCTCCACTTT.

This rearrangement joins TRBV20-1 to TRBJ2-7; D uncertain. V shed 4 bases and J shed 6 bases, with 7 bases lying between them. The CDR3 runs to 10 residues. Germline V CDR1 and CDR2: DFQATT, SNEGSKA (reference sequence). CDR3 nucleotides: TGCAGTGCTAAGTACGGCGAGCAGTACTTC. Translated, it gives CSAKYGEQYF.

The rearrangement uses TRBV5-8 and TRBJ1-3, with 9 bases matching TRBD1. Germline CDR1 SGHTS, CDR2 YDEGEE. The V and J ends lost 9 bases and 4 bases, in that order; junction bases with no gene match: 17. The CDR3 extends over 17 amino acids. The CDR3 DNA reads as TGTGCCATTCCGGGGACAGGGCCCCGTTCGTTCGGAAACACCATATATTTT. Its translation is CAIPGTGPRSFGNTIYF.

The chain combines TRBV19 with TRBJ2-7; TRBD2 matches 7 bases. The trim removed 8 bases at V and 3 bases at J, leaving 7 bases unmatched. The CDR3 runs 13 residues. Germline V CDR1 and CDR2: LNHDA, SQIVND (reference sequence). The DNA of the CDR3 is TGTGCCAGTCTACGGGACTATTTCTACGAGCAGTACTTC. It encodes CASLRDYFYEQYF. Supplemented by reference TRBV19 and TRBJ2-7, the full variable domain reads DGGITQSPKYLFRKEGQNVTLSCEQNLNHDAMYWYRQDPGQGLRLIYYSQIVNDFQKGDIAEGYSVSREKKESFPLTVTSAQKNPTAFYLCASLRDYFYEQYFGPGTRLTVT.

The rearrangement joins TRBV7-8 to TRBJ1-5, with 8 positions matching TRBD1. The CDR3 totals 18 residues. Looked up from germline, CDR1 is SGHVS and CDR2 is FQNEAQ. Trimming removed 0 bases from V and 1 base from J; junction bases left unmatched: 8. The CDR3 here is CASSLAPHRGGSNQPQHF. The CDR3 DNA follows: TGTGCCAGCAGCTTAGCCCCCCACAGGGGGGGGAGCAATCAGCCCCAGCATTTT.

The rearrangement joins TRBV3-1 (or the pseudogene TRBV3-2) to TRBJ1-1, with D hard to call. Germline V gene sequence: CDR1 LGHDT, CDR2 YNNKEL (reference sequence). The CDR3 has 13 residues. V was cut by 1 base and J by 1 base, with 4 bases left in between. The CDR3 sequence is CASSQVGNTEAFF. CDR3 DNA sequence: TGTGCCAGCAGCCAAGTCGGGAACACTGAAGCTTTCTTT.

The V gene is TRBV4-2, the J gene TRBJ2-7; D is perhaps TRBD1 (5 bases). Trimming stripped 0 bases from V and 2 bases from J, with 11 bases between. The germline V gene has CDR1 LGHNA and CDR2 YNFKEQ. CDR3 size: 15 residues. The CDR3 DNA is TGTGCCAGCAGCCAAGATCCGGCAGGGCCCTACGAGCAGTACTTC. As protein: CASSQDPAGPYEQYF.

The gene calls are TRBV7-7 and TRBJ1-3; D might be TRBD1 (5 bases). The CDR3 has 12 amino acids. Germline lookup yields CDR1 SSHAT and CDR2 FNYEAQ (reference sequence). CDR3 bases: TGTGCTGTCGGGGGGGTCGGAAACACCATATATTTT. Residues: CAVGGVGNTIYF.

The DNA for the CDR3 is TGTGCCAGCAGCTTCCAAGCGGGGGGAGGAGAGACCCAGTACTTC. Residues: CASSFQAGGGETQYF. This chain uses TRBV11-2 with TRBJ2-5; 9 bases are a match to TRBD2. Germline CDR1 SGHAT, CDR2 FQNNGV. CDR3 size: 15 residues. The V segment lost 3 bases and the J segment 4 bases; nucleotides outside the gene matches: 6.

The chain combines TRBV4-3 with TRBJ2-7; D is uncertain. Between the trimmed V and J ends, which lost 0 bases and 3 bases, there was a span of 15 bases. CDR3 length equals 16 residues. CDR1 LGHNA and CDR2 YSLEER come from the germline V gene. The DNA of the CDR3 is TGCGCCAGCAGCCAAGATAGAACAGCATATATCTACGAGCAGTACTTC. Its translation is CASSQDRTAYIYEQYF.

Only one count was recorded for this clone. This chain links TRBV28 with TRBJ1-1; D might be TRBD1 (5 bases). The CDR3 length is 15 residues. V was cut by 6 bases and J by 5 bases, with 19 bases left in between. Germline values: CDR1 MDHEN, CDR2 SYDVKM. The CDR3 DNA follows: TGTGCCAGCAGAGAATTGGACCCCCGGGGGACTGAAGCTTTCTTT. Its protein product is CASRELDPRGTEAFF.

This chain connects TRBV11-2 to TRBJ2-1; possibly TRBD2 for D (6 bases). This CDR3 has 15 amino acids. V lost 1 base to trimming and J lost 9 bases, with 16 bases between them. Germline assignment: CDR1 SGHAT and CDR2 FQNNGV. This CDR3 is CASSLVLIGGGEQFF. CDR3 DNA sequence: TGTGCCAGCAGCTTAGTCCTCATCGGGGGTGGTGAGCAGTTCTTC.

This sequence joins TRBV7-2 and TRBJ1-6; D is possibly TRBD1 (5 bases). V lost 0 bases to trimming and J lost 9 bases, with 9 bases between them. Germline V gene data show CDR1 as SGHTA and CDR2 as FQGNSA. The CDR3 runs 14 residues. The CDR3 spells CASSLAQGSSPLHF. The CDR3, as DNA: TGTGCCAGCAGCTTAGCGCAGGGAAGTTCACCCCTCCACTTT.

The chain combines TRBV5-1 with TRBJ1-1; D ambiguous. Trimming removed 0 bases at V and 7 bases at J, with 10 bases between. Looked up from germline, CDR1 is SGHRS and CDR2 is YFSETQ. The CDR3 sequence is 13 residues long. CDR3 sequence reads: CASSLATSNEAFF. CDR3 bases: TGCGCCAGCAGCTTGGCCACGAGTAATGAAGCTTTCTTT. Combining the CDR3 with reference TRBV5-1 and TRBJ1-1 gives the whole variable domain KAGVTQTPRYLIKTRGQQVTLSCSPISGHRSVSWYQQTPGQGLQFLFEYFSETQRNKGNFPGRFSGRQFSNSRSEMNVSTLELGDSALYLCASSLATSNEAFFGQGTRLTVV.

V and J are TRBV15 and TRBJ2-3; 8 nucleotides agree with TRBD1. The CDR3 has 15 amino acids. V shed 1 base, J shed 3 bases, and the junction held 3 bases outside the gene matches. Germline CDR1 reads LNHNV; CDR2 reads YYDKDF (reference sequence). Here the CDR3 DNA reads TGTGCCACCAGCAGAGGTCGACAGGGGACAGATACGCAGTATTTT. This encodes CATSRGRQGTDTQYF. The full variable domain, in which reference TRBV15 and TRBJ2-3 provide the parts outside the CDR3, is DAMVIQNPRYQVTQFGKPVTLSCSQTLNHNVMYWYQQKSSQAPKLLFHYYDKDFNNEADTPDNFQSRRPNTSFCFLDIRSPGLGDTAMYLCATSRGRQGTDTQYFGPGTRLTVL.

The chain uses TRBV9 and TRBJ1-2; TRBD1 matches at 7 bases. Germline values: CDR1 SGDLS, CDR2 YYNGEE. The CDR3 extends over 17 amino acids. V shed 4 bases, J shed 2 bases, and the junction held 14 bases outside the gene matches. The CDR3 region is CASSSRQGTLGNYGYTF. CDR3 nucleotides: TGTGCCAGCAGCTCCCGACAGGGTACCCTCGGAAACTATGGCTACACCTTC. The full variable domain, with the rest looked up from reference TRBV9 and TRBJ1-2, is DSGVTQTPKHLITATGQRVTLRCSPRSGDLSVYWYQQSLDQGLQFLIQYYNGEERAKGNILERFSAQQFPDLHSELNLSSLELGDSALYFCASSSRQGTLGNYGYTFGSGTRLTVV.

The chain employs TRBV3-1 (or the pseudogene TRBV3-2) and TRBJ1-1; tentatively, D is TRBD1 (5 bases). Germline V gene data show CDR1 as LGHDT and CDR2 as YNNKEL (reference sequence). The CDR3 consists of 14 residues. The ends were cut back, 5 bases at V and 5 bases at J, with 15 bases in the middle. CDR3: CASSRGGVGTEAFF. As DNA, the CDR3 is TGTGCCAGCAGCAGGGGCGGCGTCGGGACTGAAGCTTTCTTT.